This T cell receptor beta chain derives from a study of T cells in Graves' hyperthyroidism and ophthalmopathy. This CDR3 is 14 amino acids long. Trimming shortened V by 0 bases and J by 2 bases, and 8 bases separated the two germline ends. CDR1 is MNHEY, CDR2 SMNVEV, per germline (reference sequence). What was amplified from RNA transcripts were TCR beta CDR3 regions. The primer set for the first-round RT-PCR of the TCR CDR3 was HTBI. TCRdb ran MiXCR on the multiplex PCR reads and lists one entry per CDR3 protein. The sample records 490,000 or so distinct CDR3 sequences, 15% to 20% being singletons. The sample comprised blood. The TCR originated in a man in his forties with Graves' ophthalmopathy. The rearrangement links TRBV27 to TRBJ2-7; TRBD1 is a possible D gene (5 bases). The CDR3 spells CASSLSREAYEQYF. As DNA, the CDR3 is TGTGCCAGCAGTTTATCCAGGGAAGCCTACGAGCAGTACTTC.